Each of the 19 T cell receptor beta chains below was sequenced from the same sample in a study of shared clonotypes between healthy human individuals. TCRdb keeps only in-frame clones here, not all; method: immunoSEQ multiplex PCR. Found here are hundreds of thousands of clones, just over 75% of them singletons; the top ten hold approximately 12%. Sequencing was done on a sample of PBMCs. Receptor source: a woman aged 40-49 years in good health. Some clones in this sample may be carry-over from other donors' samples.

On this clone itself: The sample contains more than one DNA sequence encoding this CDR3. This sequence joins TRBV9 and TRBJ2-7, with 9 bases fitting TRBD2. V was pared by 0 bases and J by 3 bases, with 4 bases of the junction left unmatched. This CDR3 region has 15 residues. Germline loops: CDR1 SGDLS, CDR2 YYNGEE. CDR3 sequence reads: CASSVGLAGSYEQYF. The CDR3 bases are TGTGCCAGCAGCGTAGGGCTAGCGGGAAGCTACGAGCAGTACTTC.

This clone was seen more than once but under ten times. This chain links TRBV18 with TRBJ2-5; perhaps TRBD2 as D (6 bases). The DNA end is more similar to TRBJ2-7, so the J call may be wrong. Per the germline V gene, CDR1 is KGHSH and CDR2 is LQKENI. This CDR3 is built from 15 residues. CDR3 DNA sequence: TGTGCCAGCTCACCACCGGGATTTCGGGGGTACGAGCAGTACTTC. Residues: CASSPPGFRGYEQYF.

This chain's CDR3 is CASRVTGSETQYF. CDR3 DNA: TGTGCCAGCAGGGTAACGGGGTCAGAGACCCAGTACTTC. This sequence joins TRBV7-2 and TRBJ2-5; tentatively, D is TRBD2 (5 bases). The length of the CDR3 is 13 residues. V lost 6 bases and J 4 bases, leaving 12 bases between the germline ends. From germline, CDR1 is SGHTA and CDR2 FQGNSA.

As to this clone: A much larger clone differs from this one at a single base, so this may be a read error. CDR3 loop: CAGSHLRAGGFYEQYF. CDR3 DNA: TGTGCCGGCAGCCACCTTAGGGCAGGGGGCTTCTACGAGCAGTACTTC. The J gene is TRBJ2-7, the V gene TRBV7-2; TRBD1 matches 8 bases. Germline CDR1 reads SGHTA; CDR2 reads FQGNSA. The CDR3 has 16 amino acids.

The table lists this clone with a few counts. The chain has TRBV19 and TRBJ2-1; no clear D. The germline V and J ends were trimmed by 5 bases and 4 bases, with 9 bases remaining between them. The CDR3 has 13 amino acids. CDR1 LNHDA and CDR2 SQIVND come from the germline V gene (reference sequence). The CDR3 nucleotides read TGTGCCAGTAGTTCAACCGAGTACAATGAGCAGTTCTTC. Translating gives CASSSTEYNEQFF. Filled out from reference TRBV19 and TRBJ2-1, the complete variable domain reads DGGITQSPKYLFRKEGQNVTLSCEQNLNHDAMYWYRQDPGQGLRLIYYSQIVNDFQKGDIAEGYSVSREKKESFPLTVTSAQKNPTAFYLCASSSTEYNEQFFGPGTRLTVL.

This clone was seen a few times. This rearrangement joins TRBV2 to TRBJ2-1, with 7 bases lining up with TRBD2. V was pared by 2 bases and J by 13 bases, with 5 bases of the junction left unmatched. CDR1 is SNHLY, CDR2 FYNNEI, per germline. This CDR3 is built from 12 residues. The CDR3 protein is CASSELAGVQFF. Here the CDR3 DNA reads TGTGCCAGCAGTGAACTGGCGGGAGTACAGTTCTTC. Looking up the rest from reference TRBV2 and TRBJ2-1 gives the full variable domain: EPEVTQTPSHQVTQMGQEVILRCVPISNHLYFYWYRQILGQKVEFLVSFYNNEISEKSEIFDDQFSVERPDGSNFTLKIRSTKLEDSAMYFCASSELAGVQFFGPGTRLTVL.

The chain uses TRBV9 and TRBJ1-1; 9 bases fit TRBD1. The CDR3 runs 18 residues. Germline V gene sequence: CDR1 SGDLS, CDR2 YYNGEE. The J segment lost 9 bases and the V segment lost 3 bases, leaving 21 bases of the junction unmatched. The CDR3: CASSDRTLWDRVQRQAFF. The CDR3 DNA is TGTGCCAGCAGCGACAGAACCCTCTGGGACAGGGTCCAGCGGCAAGCTTTCTTT.

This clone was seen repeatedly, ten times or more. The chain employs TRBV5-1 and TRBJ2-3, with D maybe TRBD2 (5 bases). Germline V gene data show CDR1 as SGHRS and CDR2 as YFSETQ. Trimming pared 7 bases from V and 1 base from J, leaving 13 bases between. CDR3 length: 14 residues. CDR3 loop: CASGGSGGTDTQYF. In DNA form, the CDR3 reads TGCGCCAGCGGTGGGTCCGGGGGCACAGATACGCAGTATTTT.

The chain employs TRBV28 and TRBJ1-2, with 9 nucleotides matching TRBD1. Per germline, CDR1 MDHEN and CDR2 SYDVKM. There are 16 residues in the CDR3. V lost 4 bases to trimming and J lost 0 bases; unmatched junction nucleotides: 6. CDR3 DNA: TGTGCCAGCAGTTCTTACGACAGGGGGACTAACTATGGCTACACCTTC. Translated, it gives CASSSYDRGTNYGYTF.

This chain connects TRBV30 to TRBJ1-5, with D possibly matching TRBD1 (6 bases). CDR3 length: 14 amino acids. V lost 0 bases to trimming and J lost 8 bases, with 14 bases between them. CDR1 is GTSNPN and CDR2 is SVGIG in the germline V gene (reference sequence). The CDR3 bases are TGTGCCTGGAGTGTAGGGGGGGGGATCAAGCCCCAGCATTTT. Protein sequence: CAWSVGGGIKPQHF.

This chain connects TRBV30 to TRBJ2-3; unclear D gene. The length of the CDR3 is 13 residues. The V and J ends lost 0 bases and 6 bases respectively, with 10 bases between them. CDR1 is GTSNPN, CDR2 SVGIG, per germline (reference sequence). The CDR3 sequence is CAWSVVASDTQYF. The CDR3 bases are TGTGCCTGGAGTGTTGTGGCTTCCGATACGCAGTATTTT.

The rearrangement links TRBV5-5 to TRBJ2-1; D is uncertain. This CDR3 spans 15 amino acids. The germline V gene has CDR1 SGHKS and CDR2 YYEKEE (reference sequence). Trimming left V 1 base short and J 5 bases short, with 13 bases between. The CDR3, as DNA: TGTGCCAGCAGCTTGTTACAAAACCCAAACAATGAGCAGTTCTTC. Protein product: CASSLLQNPNNEQFF. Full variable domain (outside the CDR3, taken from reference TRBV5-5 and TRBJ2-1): DAGVTQSPTHLIKTRGQQVTLRCSPISGHKSVSWYQQVLGQGPQFIFQYYEKEERGRGNFPDRFSARQFPNYSSELNVNALLLGDSALYLCASSLLQNPNNEQFFGPGTRLTVL.

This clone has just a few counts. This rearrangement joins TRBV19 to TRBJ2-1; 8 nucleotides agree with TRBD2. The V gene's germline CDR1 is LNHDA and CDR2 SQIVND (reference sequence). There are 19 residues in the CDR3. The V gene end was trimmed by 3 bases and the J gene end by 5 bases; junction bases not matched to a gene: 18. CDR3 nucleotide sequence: TGTGCCAGTAGTATCCTAGGGACAAAAACTAGCGGCGATGACAATGAGCAGTTCTTC. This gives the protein CASSILGTKTSGDDNEQFF.

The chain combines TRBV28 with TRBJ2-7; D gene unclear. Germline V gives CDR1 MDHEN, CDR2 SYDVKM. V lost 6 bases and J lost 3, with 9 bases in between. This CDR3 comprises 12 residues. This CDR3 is CASSPGDYEQYF. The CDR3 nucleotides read TGTGCCAGCAGCCCGGGTGACTACGAGCAGTACTTC. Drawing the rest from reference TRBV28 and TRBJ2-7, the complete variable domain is DVKVTQSSRYLVKRTGEKVFLECVQDMDHENMFWYRQDPGLGLRLIYFSYDVKMKEKGDIPEGYSVSREKKERFSLILESASTNQTSMYLCASSPGDYEQYFGPGTRLTVT.

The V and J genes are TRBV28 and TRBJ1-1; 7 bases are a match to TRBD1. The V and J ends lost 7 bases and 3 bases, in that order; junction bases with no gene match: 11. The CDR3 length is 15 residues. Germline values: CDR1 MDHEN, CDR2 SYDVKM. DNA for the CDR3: TGTGCCAGCATCCCTGGAGGGGGCGAGTACACTGAAGCTTTCTTT. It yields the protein CASIPGGGEYTEAFF.

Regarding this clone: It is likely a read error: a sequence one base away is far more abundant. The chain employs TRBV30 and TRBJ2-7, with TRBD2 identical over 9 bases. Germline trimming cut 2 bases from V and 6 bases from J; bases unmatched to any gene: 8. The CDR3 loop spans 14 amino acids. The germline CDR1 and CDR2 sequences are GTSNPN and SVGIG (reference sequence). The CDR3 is CAWSPWREGREQYF. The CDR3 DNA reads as TGTGCCTGGAGTCCCTGGCGGGAGGGCCGCGAGCAGTACTTC.

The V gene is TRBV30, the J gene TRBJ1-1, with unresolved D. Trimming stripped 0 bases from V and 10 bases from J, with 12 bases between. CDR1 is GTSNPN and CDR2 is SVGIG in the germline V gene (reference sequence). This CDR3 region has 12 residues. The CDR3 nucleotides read TGTGCCTGGAGTGTACAGTATAATGGAGCTTTCTTT. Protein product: CAWSVQYNGAFF.

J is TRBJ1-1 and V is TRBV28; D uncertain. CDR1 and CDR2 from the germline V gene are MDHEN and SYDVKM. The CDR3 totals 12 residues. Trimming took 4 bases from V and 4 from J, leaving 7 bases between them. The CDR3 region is CASSYVGTEAFF. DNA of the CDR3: TGTGCCAGCAGTTACGTAGGCACTGAAGCTTTCTTT.

This chain's CDR3 is CASSPPLGSYNEQFF. The CDR3 coding sequence is TGTGCCAGCAGCCCGCCCCTAGGGTCGTATAATGAGCAGTTCTTC. This rearrangement joins TRBV7-2 to TRBJ2-1, with D hard to call. CDR1 is SGHTA and CDR2 is FQGNSA in the germline V gene. The CDR3 has 15 residues. The ends were cut back, 5 bases at V and 7 bases at J, with 18 bases in the middle.